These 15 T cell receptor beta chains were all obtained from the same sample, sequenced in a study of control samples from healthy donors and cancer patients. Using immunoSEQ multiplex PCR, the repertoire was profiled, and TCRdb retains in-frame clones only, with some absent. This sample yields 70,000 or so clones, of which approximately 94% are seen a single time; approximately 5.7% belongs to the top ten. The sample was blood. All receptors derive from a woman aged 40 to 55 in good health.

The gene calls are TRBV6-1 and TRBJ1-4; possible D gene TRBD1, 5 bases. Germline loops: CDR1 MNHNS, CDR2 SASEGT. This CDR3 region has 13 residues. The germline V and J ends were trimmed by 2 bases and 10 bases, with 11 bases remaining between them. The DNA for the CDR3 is TGTGCCAGCAGTGAATATGAGGGGTCAAAACTGTTTTTT. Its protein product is CASSEYEGSKLFF.

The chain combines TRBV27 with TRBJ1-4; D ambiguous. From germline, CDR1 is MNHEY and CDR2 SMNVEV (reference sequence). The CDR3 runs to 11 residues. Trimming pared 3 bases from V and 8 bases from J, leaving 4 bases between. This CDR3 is CASSFGEKLFF. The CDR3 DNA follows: TGTGCCAGCAGTTTCGGGGAAAAACTGTTTTTT.

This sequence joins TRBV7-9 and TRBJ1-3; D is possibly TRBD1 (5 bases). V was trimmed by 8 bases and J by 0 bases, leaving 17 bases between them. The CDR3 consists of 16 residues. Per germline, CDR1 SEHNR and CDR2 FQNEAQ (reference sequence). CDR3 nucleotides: TGTGCCAGCTCAGAACTGGCAGGGTCCTCTGGAAACACCATATATTTT. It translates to CASSELAGSSGNTIYF. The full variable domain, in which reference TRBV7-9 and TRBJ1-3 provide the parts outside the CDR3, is DTGVSQNPRHKITKRGQNVTFRCDPISEHNRLYWYRQTLGQGPEFLTYFQNEAQLEKSRLLSDRFSAERPKGSFSTLEIQRTEQGDSAMYLCASSELAGSSGNTIYFGEGSWLTVV.

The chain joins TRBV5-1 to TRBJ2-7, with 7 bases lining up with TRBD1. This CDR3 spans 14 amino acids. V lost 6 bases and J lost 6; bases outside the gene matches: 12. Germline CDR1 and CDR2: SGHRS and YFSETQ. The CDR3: CASTPGQASSEQYF. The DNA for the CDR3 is TGCGCCAGCACCCCCGGACAGGCATCCAGCGAGCAGTACTTC.

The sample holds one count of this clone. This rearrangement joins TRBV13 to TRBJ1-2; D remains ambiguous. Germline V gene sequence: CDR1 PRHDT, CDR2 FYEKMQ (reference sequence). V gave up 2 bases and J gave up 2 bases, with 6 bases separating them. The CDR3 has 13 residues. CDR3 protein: CASSLTRNYGYTF. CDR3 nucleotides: TGTGCCAGCAGCTTAACCCGAAACTATGGCTACACCTTC.

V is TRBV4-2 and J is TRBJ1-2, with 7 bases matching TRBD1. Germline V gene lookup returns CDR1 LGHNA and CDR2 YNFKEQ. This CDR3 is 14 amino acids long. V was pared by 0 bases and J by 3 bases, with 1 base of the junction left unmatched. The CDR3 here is CASSQEGQHYGYTF. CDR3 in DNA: TGTGCCAGCAGCCAAGAGGGACAGCACTATGGCTACACCTTC.

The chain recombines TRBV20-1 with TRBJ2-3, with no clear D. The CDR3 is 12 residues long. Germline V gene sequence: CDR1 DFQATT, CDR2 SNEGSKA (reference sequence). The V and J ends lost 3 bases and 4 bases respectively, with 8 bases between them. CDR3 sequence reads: CSASHGSDTQYF. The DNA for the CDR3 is TGCAGTGCTAGTCACGGTTCAGATACGCAGTATTTT.

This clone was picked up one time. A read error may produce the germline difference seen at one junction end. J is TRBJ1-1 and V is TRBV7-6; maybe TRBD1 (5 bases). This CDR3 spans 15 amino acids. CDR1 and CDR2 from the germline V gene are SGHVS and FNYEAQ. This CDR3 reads CASSRAGRLNAEAFF. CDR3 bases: TGTGCCAGCAGCCGTGCGGGGCGCCTGAACGCTGAAGCTTTCTTT.

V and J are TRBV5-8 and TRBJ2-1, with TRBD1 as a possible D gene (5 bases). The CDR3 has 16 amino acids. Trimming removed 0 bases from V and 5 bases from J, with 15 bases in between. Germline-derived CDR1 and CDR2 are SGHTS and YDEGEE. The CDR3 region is CASSLAGRVWDNEQFF. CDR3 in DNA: TGTGCCAGCAGCTTGGCGGGCAGGGTATGGGACAATGAGCAGTTCTTC.

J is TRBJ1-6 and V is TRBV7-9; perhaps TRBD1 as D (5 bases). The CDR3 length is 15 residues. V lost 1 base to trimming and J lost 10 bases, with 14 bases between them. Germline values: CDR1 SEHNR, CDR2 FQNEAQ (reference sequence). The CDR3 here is CASSLVGGIGSPLHF. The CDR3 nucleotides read TGTGCCAGCAGCTTAGTCGGGGGGATCGGGTCACCCCTCCACTTT. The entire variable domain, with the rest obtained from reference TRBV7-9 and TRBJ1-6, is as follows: DTGVSQNPRHKITKRGQNVTFRCDPISEHNRLYWYRQTLGQGPEFLTYFQNEAQLEKSRLLSDRFSAERPKGSFSTLEIQRTEQGDSAMYLCASSLVGGIGSPLHFGNGTRLTVT.

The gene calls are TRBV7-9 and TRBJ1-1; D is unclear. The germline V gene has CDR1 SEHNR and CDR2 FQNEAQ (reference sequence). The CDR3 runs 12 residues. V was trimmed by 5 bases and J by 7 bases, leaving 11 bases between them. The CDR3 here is CASSDTYLEAFF. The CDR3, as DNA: TGTGCCAGCAGCGATACATACCTTGAAGCTTTCTTT.

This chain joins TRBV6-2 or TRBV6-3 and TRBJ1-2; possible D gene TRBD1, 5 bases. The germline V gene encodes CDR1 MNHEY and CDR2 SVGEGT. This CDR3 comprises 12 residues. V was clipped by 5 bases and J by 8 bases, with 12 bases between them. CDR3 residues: CASSTGGGGYTF. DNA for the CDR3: TGTGCCAGCAGTACCGGGGGGGGAGGCTACACCTTC.

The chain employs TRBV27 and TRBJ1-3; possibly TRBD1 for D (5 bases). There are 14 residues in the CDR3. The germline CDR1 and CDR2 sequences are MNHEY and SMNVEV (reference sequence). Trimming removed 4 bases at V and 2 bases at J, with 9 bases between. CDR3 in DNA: TGTGCCAGCAGTTCGGTGGGGGCTGGAAACACCATATATTTT. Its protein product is CASSSVGAGNTIYF.

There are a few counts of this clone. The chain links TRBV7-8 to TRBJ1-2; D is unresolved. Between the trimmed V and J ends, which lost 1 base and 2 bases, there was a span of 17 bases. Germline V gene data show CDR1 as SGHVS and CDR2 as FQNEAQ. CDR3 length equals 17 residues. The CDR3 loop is CASSLVIVPSPNYGYTF. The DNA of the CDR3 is TGTGCCAGCAGCTTAGTTATTGTCCCGAGCCCCAACTATGGCTACACCTTC.

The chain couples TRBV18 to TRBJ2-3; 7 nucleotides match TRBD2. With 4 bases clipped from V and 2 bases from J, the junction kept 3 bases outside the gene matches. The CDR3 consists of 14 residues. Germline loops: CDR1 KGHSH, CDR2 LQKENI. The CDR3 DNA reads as TGTGCCAGCTCACTAGCGGGCACCACAGATACGCAGTATTTT. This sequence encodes CASSLAGTTDTQYF. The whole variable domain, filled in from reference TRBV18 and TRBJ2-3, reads NAGVMQNPRHLVRRRGQEARLRCSPMKGHSHVYWYRQLPEEGLKFMVYLQKENIIDESGMPKERFSAEFPKEGPSILRIQQVVRGDSAAYFCASSLAGTTDTQYFGPGTRLTVL.